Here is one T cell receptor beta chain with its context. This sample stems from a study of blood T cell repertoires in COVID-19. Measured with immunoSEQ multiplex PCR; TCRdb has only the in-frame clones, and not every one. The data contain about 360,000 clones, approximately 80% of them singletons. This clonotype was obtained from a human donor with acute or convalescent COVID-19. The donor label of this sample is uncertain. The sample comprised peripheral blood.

The CDR3 DNA follows: TGTGCCTGGAGTGGGGGAGTAGGGCAGTACTTC. This encodes CAWSGGVGQYF. The V gene is TRBV30, the J gene TRBJ2-7; D is possibly TRBD2 (5 bases). Germline CDR1 reads GTSNPN; CDR2 reads SVGIG (reference sequence). The CDR3 consists of 11 residues. V dropped 1 base and J dropped 9 bases, with 10 bases sitting between them.